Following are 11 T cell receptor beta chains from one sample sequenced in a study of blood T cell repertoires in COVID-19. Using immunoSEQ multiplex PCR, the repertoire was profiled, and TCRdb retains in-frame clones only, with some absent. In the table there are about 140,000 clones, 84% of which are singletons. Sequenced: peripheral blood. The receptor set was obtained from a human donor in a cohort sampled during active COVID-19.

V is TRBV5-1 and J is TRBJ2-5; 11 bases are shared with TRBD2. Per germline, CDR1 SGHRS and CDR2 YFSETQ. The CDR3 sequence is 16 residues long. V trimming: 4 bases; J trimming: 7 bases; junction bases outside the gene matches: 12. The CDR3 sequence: CASSERLALAGGTQYF. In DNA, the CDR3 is TGCGCCAGCAGCGAAAGGCTGGCGCTAGCGGGGGGGACCCAGTACTTC.

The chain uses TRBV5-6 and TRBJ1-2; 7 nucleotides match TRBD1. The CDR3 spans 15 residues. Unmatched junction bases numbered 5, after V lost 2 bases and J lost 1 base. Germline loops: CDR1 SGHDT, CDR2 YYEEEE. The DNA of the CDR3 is TGTGCCAGCAGCTTTGAGGGGGCCCTTAACTATGGCTACACCTTC. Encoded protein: CASSFEGALNYGYTF.

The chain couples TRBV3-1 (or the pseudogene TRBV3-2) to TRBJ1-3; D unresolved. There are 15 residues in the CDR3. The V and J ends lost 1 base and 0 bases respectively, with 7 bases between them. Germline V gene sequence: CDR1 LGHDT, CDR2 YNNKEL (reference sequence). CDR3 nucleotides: TGTGCCAGCAGCCAAGTGGCCAACTCTGGAAACACCATATATTTT. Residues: CASSQVANSGNTIYF.

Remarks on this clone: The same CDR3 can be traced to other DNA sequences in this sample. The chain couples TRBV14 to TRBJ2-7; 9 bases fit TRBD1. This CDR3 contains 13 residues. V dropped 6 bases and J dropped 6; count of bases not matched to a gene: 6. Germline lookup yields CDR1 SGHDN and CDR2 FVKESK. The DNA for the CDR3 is TGTGCCAGCAGGACACAGGGGGCGGGCGAGCAGTACTTC. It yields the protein CASRTQGAGEQYF.

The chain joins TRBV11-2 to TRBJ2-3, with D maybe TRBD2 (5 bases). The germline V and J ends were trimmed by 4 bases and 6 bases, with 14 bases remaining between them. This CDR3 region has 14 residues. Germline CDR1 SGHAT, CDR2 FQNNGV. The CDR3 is CASSWRALGDTQYF. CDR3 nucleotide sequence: TGTGCCAGCAGCTGGCGGGCCCTCGGGGATACGCAGTATTTT.

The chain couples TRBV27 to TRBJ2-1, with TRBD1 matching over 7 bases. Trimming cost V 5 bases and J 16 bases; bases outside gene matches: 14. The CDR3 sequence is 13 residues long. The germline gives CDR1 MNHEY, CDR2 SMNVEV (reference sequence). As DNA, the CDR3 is TGTGCCAGCAGTCCGACAGGGACCCCACATATTTTCTTC. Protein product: CASSPTGTPHIFF.

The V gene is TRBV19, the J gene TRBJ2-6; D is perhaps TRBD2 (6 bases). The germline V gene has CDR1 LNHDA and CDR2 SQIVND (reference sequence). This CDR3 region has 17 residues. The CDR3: CATRPRSGDLGANVLTF. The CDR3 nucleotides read TGTGCAACACGACCCCGGTCGGGGGACCTGGGGGCCAACGTCCTGACTTTC.

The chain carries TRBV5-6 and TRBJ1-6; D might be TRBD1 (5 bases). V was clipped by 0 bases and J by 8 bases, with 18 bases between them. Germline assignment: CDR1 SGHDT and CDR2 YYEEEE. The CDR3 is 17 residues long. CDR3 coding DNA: TGTGCCAGCAGCTTGGCTAGTGGAGGGGTATCTGATTCACCCCTCCACTTT. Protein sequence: CASSLASGGVSDSPLHF.

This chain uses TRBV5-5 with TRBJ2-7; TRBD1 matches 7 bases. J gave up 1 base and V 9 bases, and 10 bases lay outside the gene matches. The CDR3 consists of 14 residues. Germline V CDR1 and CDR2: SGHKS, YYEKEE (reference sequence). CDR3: CATARTGASYEQYF. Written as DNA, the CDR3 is TGTGCCACCGCTCGGACAGGAGCTTCCTACGAGCAGTACTTC.

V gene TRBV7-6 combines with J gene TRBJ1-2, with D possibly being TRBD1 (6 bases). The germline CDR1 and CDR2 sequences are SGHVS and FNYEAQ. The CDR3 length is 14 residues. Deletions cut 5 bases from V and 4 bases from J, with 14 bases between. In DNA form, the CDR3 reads TGTGCCAGCAGCCCCCGACAGGACTTCTATGGCTACACCTTC. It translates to CASSPRQDFYGYTF.

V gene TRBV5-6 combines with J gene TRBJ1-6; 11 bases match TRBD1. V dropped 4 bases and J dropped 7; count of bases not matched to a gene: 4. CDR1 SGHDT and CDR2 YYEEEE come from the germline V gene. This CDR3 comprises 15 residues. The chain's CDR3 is CASSGGTGGNSPLHF. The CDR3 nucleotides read TGTGCCAGCAGCGGGGGGACAGGGGGAAATTCACCCCTCCACTTT.